This T cell receptor beta chain was sequenced for a study of tumor-infiltrating lymphocytes in primary liver carcinoma. The study extracted blood RNA from unsorted whole blood and also extracted germline DNA. The CDR3 consists of 12 residues. V was shortened by 5 bases and J by 10 bases, with 14 bases between the two germline ends. Germline V gene sequence: CDR1 PRHDT, CDR2 FYEKMQ (reference sequence). From approximately 490 ng total RNA, TCR beta cDNA was generated with a primer in the constant region. TCR beta libraries came from three nested multiplex PCR rounds using slightly modified ARM-PCR. It was with TRBV1-TRBV30 forward primers and a C-beta reverse primer that the first two PCR rounds were run, at 10 cycles each. TCRdb used MiXCR to reprocess the multiplex PCR reads, holding one entry per CDR3 protein. The sample yields 300,000 to 400,000 distinct CDR3 sequences, approximately 65% seen once.

The TCR originated in a man between 40 and 49 years old with primary liver carcinoma and hepatitis B virus infection. The V gene is TRBV13, the J gene TRBJ1-2, with D hard to call. Sequenced material: peripheral blood. CDR3 amino acids: CASSPRGVAYTF. CDR3 bases: TGTGCCAGCAGCCCCCGCGGAGTCGCCTACACCTTC.